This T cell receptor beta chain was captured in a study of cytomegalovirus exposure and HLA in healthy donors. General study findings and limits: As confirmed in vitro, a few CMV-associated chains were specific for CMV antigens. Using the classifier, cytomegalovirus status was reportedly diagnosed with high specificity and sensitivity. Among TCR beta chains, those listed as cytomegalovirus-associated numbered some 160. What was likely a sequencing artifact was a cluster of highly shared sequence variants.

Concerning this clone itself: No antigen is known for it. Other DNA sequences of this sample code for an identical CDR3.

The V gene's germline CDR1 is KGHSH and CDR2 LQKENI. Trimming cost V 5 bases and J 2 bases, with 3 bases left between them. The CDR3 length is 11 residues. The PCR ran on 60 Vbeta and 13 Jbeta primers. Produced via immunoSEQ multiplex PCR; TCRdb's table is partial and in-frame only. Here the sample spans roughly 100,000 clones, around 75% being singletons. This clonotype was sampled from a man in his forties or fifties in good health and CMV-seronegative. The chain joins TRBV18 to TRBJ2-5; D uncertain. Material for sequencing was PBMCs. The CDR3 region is CASSSQETQYF. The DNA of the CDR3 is TGTGCCAGCTCATCACAAGAGACCCAGTACTTC.